One sample yielded the 20 T cell receptor beta chains listed below, sequenced in a study of Graves' ophthalmopathy and Graves' hyperthyroidism. TCR beta CDR3 amplification used RNA transcripts. Second-round multiplex PCR followed a first-round RT-PCR using HTBI primers. MiXCR, applied by TCRdb to the multiplex PCR reads, yields one record per CDR3 protein. Altogether hundreds of thousands of distinct CDR3 sequences are present, approximately 21% being singletons, with the ten largest covering 2.5% to 3.5%. Sequenced input: peripheral blood. The receptors shown here come from a woman in her late teens or twenties with stable Graves' hyperthyroidism.

This clonotype was observed at least ten times. The V gene is TRBV5-1, the J gene TRBJ1-1; TRBD1 might be the D (6 bases). V lost 4 bases to trimming and J lost 5 bases, with 15 bases between them. The germline CDR1 and CDR2 sequences are SGHRS and YFSETQ. The CDR3 spans 14 residues. DNA of the CDR3: TGCGCCAGCAGCCTCGGGGGGGGGCGAACTGAAGCTTTCTTT. This translates into CASSLGGGRTEAFF.

The chain links TRBV29-1 to TRBJ2-5; 8 nucleotides agree with TRBD2. The CDR3 length is 15 residues. CDR1 is SQVTM, CDR2 ANQGSEA, per germline. Germline trimming cut 1 base from V and 2 bases from J; bases unmatched to any gene: 6. The CDR3 bases are TGCAGCGTTGAAGGGGCGGCTAGCGGGCAAGAGACCCAGTACTTC. It codes for CSVEGAASGQETQYF.

In its sample, this clonotype was seen a few times. The CDR3 here is CASSRWFWISEAFF. CDR3 coding DNA: TGTGCCAGTAGTCGGTGGTTTTGGATCTCTGAAGCTTTCTTT. The chain has TRBV19 and TRBJ1-1; D is unresolved. Trimming shortened V by 5 bases and J by 6 bases, and 16 bases separated the two germline ends. Per the germline V gene, CDR1 is LNHDA and CDR2 is SQIVND (reference sequence). The CDR3 loop spans 14 amino acids. The full variable domain, in which reference TRBV19 and TRBJ1-1 provide the parts outside the CDR3, is DGGITQSPKYLFRKEGQNVTLSCEQNLNHDAMYWYRQDPGQGLRLIYYSQIVNDFQKGDIAEGYSVSREKKESFPLTVTSAQKNPTAFYLCASSRWFWISEAFFGQGTRLTVV.

Ten or more counts support this clonotype. A read error may account for a junction end that differs from germline. Here the CDR3 reads CASSSGTGDQETQYF. DNA of the CDR3: TGTGCTAGCAGCTCAGGGACAGGGGACCAAGAGACCCAGTACTTC. The rearrangement uses TRBV7-7 and TRBJ2-5; TRBD1 agrees at 10 bases. The CDR3 has 15 amino acids. Germline values: CDR1 SSHAT, CDR2 FNYEAQ (reference sequence).

The chain carries TRBV6-5 and TRBJ1-1; D is unresolved. This CDR3 is built from 15 residues. V gave up 4 bases and J gave up 1 base, with 13 bases separating them. CDR1 and CDR2 (germline): MNHEY, SVGAGI. CDR3 coding DNA: TGTGCCAGCAGTTCCGTCCAGCCCCGGAACACTGAAGCTTTCTTT. This translates into CASSSVQPRNTEAFF.

The chain joins TRBV2 to TRBJ1-1; maybe TRBD1 (6 bases). The CDR3 is 14 amino acids. In germline, CDR1 is SNHLY, CDR2 FYNNEI. The V end lost 6 bases, the J end lost 3 bases, and 14 bases lay between the germline ends. The CDR3 DNA follows: TGTGCCAGCAGGTTACAGGGAGGGCACACTGAAGCTTTCTTT. The encoded protein is CASRLQGGHTEAFF.

The table lists this clonotype with many counts. V gene TRBV12-3 or TRBV12-4 combines with J gene TRBJ2-3; 8 nucleotides align to TRBD2. The CDR3 runs 12 residues. Unmatched junction bases numbered 1, after V lost 2 bases and J lost 9 bases. CDR3 bases: TGTGCCAGCAGTTTAACGGGAGGGACGCAGTATTTT. Its translation: CASSLTGGTQYF.

Written as DNA, the CDR3 is TGTGCCACCAGCAGTGTAATGGCAGACCGTCAAGAGACCCAGTACTTC. It specifies CATSSVMADRQETQYF. V is TRBV15 and J is TRBJ2-5; D gene uncertain. The germline V and J ends were trimmed by 3 bases and 2 bases, with 16 bases remaining between them. CDR3 length: 16 amino acids. The germline V gene has CDR1 LNHNV and CDR2 YYDKDF (reference sequence).

This clonotype was recorded many times. The chain carries TRBV20-1 and TRBJ2-2, with 11 nucleotides matching TRBD1. Germline values: CDR1 DFQATT, CDR2 SNEGSKA (reference sequence). CDR3 length: 15 amino acids. V lost 6 bases and J lost 4; bases outside the gene matches: 7. This CDR3 is CSARRTGGGTGELFF. The DNA for the CDR3 is TGCAGTGCCCGTCGGACAGGGGGCGGCACCGGGGAGCTGTTTTTT.

V gene TRBV9 combines with J gene TRBJ1-1; 8 nucleotides match TRBD1. Germline lookup yields CDR1 SGDLS and CDR2 YYNGEE. The J segment lost 4 bases and the V segment lost 4 bases, leaving 18 bases of the junction unmatched. The length of the CDR3 is 18 residues. Here the CDR3 DNA reads TGTGCCAGCAGCCCCCCGGACAGGGAACATCGGCTGGGCACTGAAGCTTTCTTT. Translated, it gives CASSPPDREHRLGTEAFF.

This clonotype was seen repeatedly, ten times or more. The chain links TRBV28 to TRBJ1-1; 10 nucleotides align to TRBD1. This CDR3 is built from 14 residues. CDR1 is MDHEN, CDR2 SYDVKM, per germline. Trimming cost V 6 bases and J 5 bases; bases outside gene matches: 6. DNA for the CDR3: TGTGCCAGCAGCAATACGGACAGGGGGACTGAAGCTTTCTTT. Residues: CASSNTDRGTEAFF.

V gene TRBV3-1 combines with J gene TRBJ1-1; D call uncertain. Trimming removed 4 bases at V and 11 bases at J, with 20 bases between. CDR1 is LGHDT and CDR2 is YNNKEL in the germline V gene (reference sequence). This CDR3 has 14 amino acids. As DNA, the CDR3 is TGTGCCAGCAGCCGCCCTGCTTCGTCCGGACTCGCTTTCTTT. This gives the protein CASSRPASSGLAFF.

The table lists this clonotype with many counts. The chain joins TRBV19 to TRBJ1-2; the D is unclear. Per germline, CDR1 LNHDA and CDR2 SQIVND (reference sequence). The CDR3 spans 12 residues. Trimming removed 7 bases from V and 3 bases from J, with 9 bases in between. CDR3 nucleotides: TGTGCCAGTAAGCCGGGAGACTATGGCTACACCTTC. The encoded protein is CASKPGDYGYTF.

V is TRBV20-1 and J is TRBJ2-7; TRBD2 agrees at 13 bases. Germline trimming cut 3 bases from V and 3 bases from J; bases unmatched to any gene: 5. Looked up from germline, CDR1 is DFQATT and CDR2 is SNEGSKA (reference sequence). CDR3 length: 15 residues. CDR3 in DNA: TGCAGTGCTAGGGCGACTAGCGGGGGGCTCTACGAGCAGTACTTC. It translates to CSARATSGGLYEQYF.

The table lists this clonotype with many counts. The chain combines TRBV6-1 with TRBJ2-2; maybe TRBD2 (5 bases). This CDR3 region has 12 residues. The ends were cut back, 5 bases at V and 7 bases at J, with 8 bases in the middle. Looked up from germline, CDR1 is MNHNS and CDR2 is SASEGT. This CDR3 is CASSRGLGELFF. CDR3 bases: TGTGCCAGCAGTCGAGGGCTCGGGGAGCTGTTTTTT.

This clonotype was seen more than once but under ten times. The CDR3 bases are TGCAGTGCTAGAGCCGCGGCAGGGGATACCGGGGAGCTGTTTTTT. This gives the protein CSARAAAGDTGELFF. The chain recombines TRBV20-1 with TRBJ2-2; D is possibly TRBD1 (6 bases). The CDR3 loop spans 15 amino acids. The V gene lost 1 base and the J gene lost 5 bases, with 14 bases spanning the gap. The germline V gene has CDR1 DFQATT and CDR2 SNEGSKA (reference sequence).

This clonotype was counted ten times or more. The chain uses TRBV7-8 and TRBJ1-2; D not resolved. The V and J ends lost 5 bases and 4 bases respectively, with 11 bases between them. CDR1 and CDR2 (germline): SGHVS, FQNEAQ. This CDR3 contains 13 residues. In nucleotides, the CDR3 is TGTGCCAGCAGCCCCGGACGGCCCTATGGCTACACCTTC. It is translated as CASSPGRPYGYTF.

This clonotype has just a few counts. This chain links TRBV7-8 with TRBJ2-3, with D perhaps assigned TRBD1 or TRBD2 (5 bases each). The CDR3 is 15 residues long. V lost 3 bases and J 2 bases, leaving 12 bases between the germline ends. From germline, CDR1 is SGHVS and CDR2 FQNEAQ. This CDR3 reads CASSFTVGPTDTQYF. DNA for the CDR3: TGTGCCAGCAGCTTTACCGTGGGACCCACAGATACGCAGTATTTT. The variable domain in full, completed from reference TRBV7-8 and TRBJ2-3, reads GAGVSQSPRYKVAKRGQDVALRCDPISGHVSLFWYQQALGQGPEFLTYFQNEAQLDKSGLPSDRFFAERPEGSVSTLKIQRTQQEDSAVYLCASSFTVGPTDTQYFGPGTRLTVL.

This clonotype has ten or more counts. The CDR3 region has the DNA TGCGCCAGCAGCCCGAAGGACAACACTGAAGCTTTCTTT. This encodes CASSPKDNTEAFF. The chain carries TRBV5-1 and TRBJ1-1, with no clear D. Trimming pared 4 bases from V and 2 bases from J, leaving 9 bases between. The CDR3 runs to 13 residues. CDR1 and CDR2 from the germline V gene are SGHRS and YFSETQ.

The table lists this clonotype with many counts. This chain links TRBV27 with TRBJ2-7; D is ambiguous. The CDR3 extends over 14 amino acids. The V gene's germline CDR1 is MNHEY and CDR2 SMNVEV (reference sequence). V was clipped by 0 bases and J by 3 bases, with 9 bases between them. CDR3 protein: CASSLSNRLYEQYF. The DNA of the CDR3 is TGTGCCAGCAGTTTATCGAACAGACTCTACGAGCAGTACTTC.